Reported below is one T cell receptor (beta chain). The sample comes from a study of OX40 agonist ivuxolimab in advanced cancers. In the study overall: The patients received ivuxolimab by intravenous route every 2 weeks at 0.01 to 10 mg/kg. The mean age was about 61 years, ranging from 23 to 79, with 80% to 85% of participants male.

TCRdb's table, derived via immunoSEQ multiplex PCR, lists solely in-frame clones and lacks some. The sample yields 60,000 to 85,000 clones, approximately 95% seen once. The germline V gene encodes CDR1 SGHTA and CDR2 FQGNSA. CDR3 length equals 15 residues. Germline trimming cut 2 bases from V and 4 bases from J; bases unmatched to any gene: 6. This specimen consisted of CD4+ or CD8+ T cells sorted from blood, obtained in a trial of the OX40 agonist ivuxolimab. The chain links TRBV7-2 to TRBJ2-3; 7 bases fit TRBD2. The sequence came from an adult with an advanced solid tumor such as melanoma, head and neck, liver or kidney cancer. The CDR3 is CASSLLRLAPDTQYF. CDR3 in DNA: TGTGCCAGCAGCTTACTGAGACTAGCTCCAGATACGCAGTATTTT.